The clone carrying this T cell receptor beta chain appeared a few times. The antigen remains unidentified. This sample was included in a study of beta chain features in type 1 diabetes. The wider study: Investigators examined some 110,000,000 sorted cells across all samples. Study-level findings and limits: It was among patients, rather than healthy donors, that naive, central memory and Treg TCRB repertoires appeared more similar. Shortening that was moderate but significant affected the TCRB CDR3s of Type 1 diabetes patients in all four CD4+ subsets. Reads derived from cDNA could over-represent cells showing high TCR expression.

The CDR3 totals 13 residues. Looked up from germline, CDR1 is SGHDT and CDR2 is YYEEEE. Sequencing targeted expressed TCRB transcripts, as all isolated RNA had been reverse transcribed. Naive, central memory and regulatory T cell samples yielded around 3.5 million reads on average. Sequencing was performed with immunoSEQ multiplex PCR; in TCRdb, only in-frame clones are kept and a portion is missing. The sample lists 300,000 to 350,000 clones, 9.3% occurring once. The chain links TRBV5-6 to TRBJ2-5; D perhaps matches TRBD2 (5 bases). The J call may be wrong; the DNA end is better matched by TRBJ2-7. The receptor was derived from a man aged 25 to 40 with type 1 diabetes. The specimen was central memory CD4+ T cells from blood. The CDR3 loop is CASSFGRVYEQYF. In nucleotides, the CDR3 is TGTGCCAGCAGCTTTGGGCGGGTCTACGAGCAGTACTTC.